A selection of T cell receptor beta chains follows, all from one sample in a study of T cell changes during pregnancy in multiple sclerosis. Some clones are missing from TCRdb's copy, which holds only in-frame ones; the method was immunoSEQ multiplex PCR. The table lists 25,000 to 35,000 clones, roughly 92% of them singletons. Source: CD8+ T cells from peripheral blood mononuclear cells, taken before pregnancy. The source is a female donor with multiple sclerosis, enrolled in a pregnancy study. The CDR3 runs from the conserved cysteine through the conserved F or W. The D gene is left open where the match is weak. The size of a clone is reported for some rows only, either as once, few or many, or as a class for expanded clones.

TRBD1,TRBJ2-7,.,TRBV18,CASSPLRDREITGYEQYF,TGTGCCAGCTCACCACTCCGGGACAGGGAAATTACCGGCTACGAGCAGTACTTC
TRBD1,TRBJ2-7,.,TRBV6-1,CASSVRDRSFEQYF,TGTGCCAGCAGTGTCCGGGACAGGTCTTTCGAGCAGTACTTC
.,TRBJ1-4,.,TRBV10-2,CASSEVGSGEKLFF,TGCGCCAGCAGTGAGGTGGGGAGTGGGGAAAAACTGTTTTTT
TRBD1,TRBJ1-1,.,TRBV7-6,CASSLARPQGVSTEAFF,TGTGCCAGCAGCTTAGCCCGACCGCAGGGGGTAAGCACTGAAGCTTTCTTT
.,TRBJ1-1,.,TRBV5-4,CASSLSWSATEAFF,TGTGCCAGCAGCTTGTCTTGGAGTGCCACTGAAGCTTTCTTT
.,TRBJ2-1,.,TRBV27,CASSLSREVAYNEQFF,TGTGCCAGCAGTTTAAGCAGGGAGGTGGCCTACAATGAGCAGTTCTTC
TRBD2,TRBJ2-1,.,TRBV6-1,CASSELAGSHNEQFF,TGTGCCAGCAGTGAACTAGCGGGATCCCACAATGAGCAGTTCTTC
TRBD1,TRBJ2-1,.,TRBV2,CASRRGQFPYNEQFF,TGTGCCAGCAGGAGGGGACAGTTCCCCTACAATGAGCAGTTCTTC
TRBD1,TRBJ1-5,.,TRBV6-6,CASSFATGALGQPQHF,TGTGCCAGCAGTTTCGCGACAGGGGCCCTCGGGCAGCCCCAGCATTTT
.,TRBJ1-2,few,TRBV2,CASSLTSDGYTF,TGTGCCAGCAGTCTAACCTCGGATGGCTACACCTTC
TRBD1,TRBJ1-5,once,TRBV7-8,CASSLEGQGASEPQHF,TGTGCCAGCAGCTTAGAGGGACAGGGGGCTTCGGAGCCCCAGCATTTT
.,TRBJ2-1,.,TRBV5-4,CASSALGSSEGDEQFF,TGTGCCAGCAGCGCACTGGGGTCATCGGAGGGCGATGAGCAGTTCTTC
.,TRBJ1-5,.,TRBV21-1,CASSKGGQSNQPQHF,TGTGCCAGCAGCAAAGGGGGACAGAGCAATCAGCCCCAGCATTTT
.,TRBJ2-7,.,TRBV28,CASSFGDFYEQYF,TGTGCCAGCAGTTTCGGGGATTTCTACGAGCAGTACTTC
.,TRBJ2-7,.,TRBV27,CASSSHGNIYEQYF,TGTGCCAGCAGTTCCCACGGGAACATCTACGAGCAGTACTTC
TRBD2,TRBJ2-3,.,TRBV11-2,CASSQLAGGADTQYF,TGTGCCAGCAGTCAACTAGCGGGGGGGGCAGATACGCAGTATTTT
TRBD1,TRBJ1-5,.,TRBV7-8,CASSLDRGSQPQHF,TGTGCCAGCAGTCTGGACAGGGGGAGTCAGCCCCAGCATTTT
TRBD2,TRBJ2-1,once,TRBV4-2,CASSLKGLVSPYDNEQFF,TGTGCCAGCAGCCTAAAGGGACTAGTGAGTCCGTATGACAATGAGCAGTTCTTC
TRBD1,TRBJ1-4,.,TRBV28,CASTTGTGGNEKLFF,TGTGCCAGCACCACTGGGACAGGCGGTAATGAAAAACTGTTTTTT
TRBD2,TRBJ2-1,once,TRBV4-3,CASSQETSGGYNEQFF,TGCGCCAGCAGCCAAGAGACTAGCGGGGGTTACAATGAGCAGTTCTTC
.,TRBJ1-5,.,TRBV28,CASSPDGSQPQHF,TGTGCCAGCAGTCCCGATGGGAGTCAGCCCCAGCATTTT
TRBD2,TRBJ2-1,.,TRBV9,CASSVEGTSGGEQFF,TGTGCCAGCAGCGTAGAGGGGACTAGCGGGGGTGAGCAGTTCTTC
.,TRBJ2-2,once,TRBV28,CASSHQGRGGTGELFF,TGTGCCAGCAGCCATCAGGGAAGGGGGGGTACCGGGGAGCTGTTTTTT
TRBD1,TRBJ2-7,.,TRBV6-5,CASRRQGNDYEQYF,TGTGCCAGCAGAAGACAGGGGAATGACTACGAGCAGTACTTC
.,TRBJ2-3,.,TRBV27,CASSSDSFTDTQYF,TGTGCCAGCAGTTCCGACTCATTCACAGATACGCAGTATTTT
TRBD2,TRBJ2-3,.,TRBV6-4,CASSGSAGETADTQYF,TGTGCCAGCAGTGGATCAGCGGGGGAGACGGCAGATACGCAGTATTTT
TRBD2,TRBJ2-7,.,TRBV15,CATSRTLATGGYEQYF,TGTGCCACCAGTAGGACCCTAGCGACGGGGGGCTACGAGCAGTACTTC